These T cell receptor beta chains were read from a single sample in a study of blood T cell repertoires in COVID-19. Profiled with immunoSEQ multiplex PCR; TCRdb holds only in-frame clones, not every one. The sample lists fewer than 250,000 clones, less than 85% seen once, with over 10% in the top ten. Sequenced material: peripheral blood. All receptors derive from a woman between 50 and 59 years old with acute or convalescent COVID-19. The conserved cysteine and the conserved F or W are not part of the CDR3 here.

J	length	V	CDR3
TRBJ2-1	11	TRBV4-1	ASSPGGRNEQF
TRBJ2-2	13	TRBV6-5	ASRDRGAGSGELF
TRBJ1-3	19	TRBV7-8	ASSPWDRAGNAGVQRNTIY
TRBJ1-1	12	TRBV7-2	ASQPQGLNTEAF
TRBJ2-7	12	TRBV30	AWSLTSGGWEQY
TRBJ2-2	16	TRBV5-5	ASSLSIGTGTNTGELF
TRBJ2-5	10	TRBV14	ASSSGKETQY
TRBJ1-2	11	TRBV12-3/TRBV12-4	ASGAGPGYSYT
TRBJ1-6	13	TRBV7-2	ASSPTTGWKSPLH
TRBJ1-2	11	TRBV7-8	ASSRAGGFGYT
TRBJ1-4	12	TRBV10-1	ASLPPATNEKLF
TRBJ1-2	14	TRBV3-1/TRBV3-2	ASSQDQRGPNYGYT
TRBJ2-1	14	TRBV7-9	ASSIGTSGSVDEQF
TRBJ1-6	14	TRBV6-1	ASSENWTGGQSPLH
TRBJ1-2	10	TRBV2	ASSRTDYGYT
TRBJ1-2	13	TRBV6-5	ASSSPRDRSYGYT
TRBJ2-3	11	TRBV10-3	AIATGDTDTQY
TRBJ2-7	11	TRBV6-5	ASSYGSLYEQY
TRBJ1-6	11	TRBV6-5	ASGDRRNSPLH
TRBJ2-7	13	TRBV6-5	ASSPTSGSPYEQY
TRBJ2-7	12	TRBV28	ASSLTGGAYEQY
TRBJ2-1	11	TRBV7-9	ASSFGPGNEQF
TRBJ2-7	13	TRBV6-6	ASSYEPQTVYEQY
TRBJ1-5	10	TRBV12-5	ASGSGGQSQH
TRBJ1-5	13	TRBV11-2	ASSLSATAGQPQH
TRBJ2-2	15	TRBV28	ASRSGLAGPNTGELF
TRBJ2-2	13	TRBV11-3	ASSSDRANTGELF
TRBJ1-4	13	TRBV30	ACYRGRSSNEKLF
TRBJ2-5	11	TRBV11-2	ASSASLQETQY
TRBJ1-1	12	TRBV5-1	ASSSHRGNTEAF
TRBJ2-3	12	TRBV18	ASSVQGQSSTQY
TRBJ1-1	10	TRBV19	ATRSRGTEAF
TRBJ2-1	14	TRBV19	ASQTSSGGPRNEQF
TRBJ2-1	11	TRBV11-2	ASSLADSGVRF
TRBJ2-7	16	TRBV11-2	ASSSKTPLTGSYHEQY
TRBJ2-7	14	TRBV6-5	ASSSEGTGKPYEQY
TRBJ2-7	14	TRBV2	ASRARQEVGSYEQY
TRBJ1-5	12	TRBV30	AWSMGGFSQPQH
TRBJ1-2	11	TRBV12-3/TRBV12-4	ASRPQGMGGYT
TRBJ1-2	12	TRBV6-5	ASRNIRGSSGYT
TRBJ1-1	14	TRBV28	ASSFGVGRGNTEAF
TRBJ2-7	14	TRBV12-1	ASSWPGQILSYEQY
TRBJ1-5	14	TRBV2	ASHVTPGQLNQPQH
TRBJ1-1	12	TRBV3-1/TRBV3-2	ASSQGRVNTEAF